This is a list of T cell receptor beta chains from one sample in a study of CD8+ T cells in alopecia areata. The assay was immunoSEQ multiplex PCR, and TCRdb's table has in-frame clones only and misses some. Of about 200,000 clones listed, about two fifths are singletons. This material consisted of CD4+ T cells sorted from blood, taken at approximately week 31, from a patient treated with tofacitinib. The receptors originated from a human donor with alopecia areata. CDR3s include the opening cysteine and the closing phenylalanine or tryptophan. D genes are given only for firm matches. A row's size may be missing; if present it is once, few, many or a size class.

d_call | clone_size | j_call | v_call | cdr3_nt | cdr3_aa
- | - | TRBJ1-5 | TRBV30 | TGTGCCTGGAGTGTACAGTGGGGCCAGCCCCAGCATTTT | CAWSVQWGQPQHF
TRBD2 | - | TRBJ2-3 | TRBV4-1 | TGCGCCAGCAGACCCGGGGGGGGCCGAACAGATACGCAGTATTTT | CASRPGGGRTDTQYF
- | few | TRBJ2-3 | TRBV10-1 | TGCGCCAGCAGCCCGAACACAGATACGCAGTATTTT | CASSPNTDTQYF
- | few | TRBJ2-7 | TRBV15 | TGTGCCACCAGCAGACAAAGACCCGGAAACTCCTACGAGCAGTACTTC | CATSRQRPGNSYEQYF
- | - | TRBJ2-6 | TRBV9 | TGTGCCAGCAGCCTATATCCAGGCCCTCTCCCCTCTGGGGCCAACGTCCTGACTTTC | CASSLYPGPLPSGANVLTF
- | - | TRBJ1-2 | TRBV5-1 | TGCGCCAGCAGCTTGGGACAGGAGGGCTACACCTTC | CASSLGQEGYTF
- | few | TRBJ1-2 | TRBV29-1 | TGCAGCGTTTCACTTGGGCAGTACTATGGCTACACCTTC | CSVSLGQYYGYTF
TRBD2 | - | TRBJ2-3 | TRBV9 | TGTGCCAGCAGCGTCGGACTAGTTGGTAGCACAGATACGCAGTATTTT | CASSVGLVGSTDTQYF
TRBD2 | few | TRBJ2-5 | TRBV7-2 | TGTGCCAGCAGCTTAGCAACGCTAGCGGGGCCGGCCCAGTACTTC | CASSLATLAGPAQYF
- | few | TRBJ1-4 | TRBV29-1 | TGCAGCGTGGTTGGGTTGAATGAAAAACTGTTTTTT | CSVVGLNEKLFF
- | - | TRBJ2-5 | TRBV2 | TGTGCCAGCAGTTCGTATGGGGAGACCCAGTACTTC | CASSSYGETQYF
- | few | TRBJ1-1 | TRBV29-1 | TGCAGCGTTGGCAGAGTATTGAACACTGAAGCTTTCTTT | CSVGRVLNTEAFF
- | few | TRBJ1-2 | TRBV25-1 | TGTGCCAGCAGTGAAGGGGGCGGTTACGGCTACACCTTC | CASSEGGGYGYTF
- | many | TRBJ2-1 | TRBV2 | TGTGCCAGCAGAGCCTTGGTGAGCTCCTACAATGAGCAGTTCTTC | CASRALVSSYNEQFF
TRBD2 | - | TRBJ2-3 | TRBV7-6 | TGTGCCAGCAGCAGAGGACTAGCGGGAGAAGATACGCAGTATTTT | CASSRGLAGEDTQYF
- | few | TRBJ2-7 | TRBV6-6 | TGTGCCAGCAGAGGGACTTCTAGGAACGAGCAGTACTTC | CASRGTSRNEQYF
- | few | TRBJ2-3 | TRBV6-5 | TGTGCCAGCAGATCTAGCACAGATACGCAGTATTTT | CASRSSTDTQYF
TRBD1 | many | TRBJ1-1 | TRBV19 | TGTGCCAGTAGTACCCTGACAGGGGGCCGGACTGAAGCTTTCTTT | CASSTLTGGRTEAFF
TRBD1 | - | TRBJ2-1 | TRBV5-1 | TGCGCCAGCAGCTCCGGGACAGGGGGTCGAAATGAGCAGTTCTTC | CASSSGTGGRNEQFF
- | few | TRBJ2-7 | TRBV7-8 | TGTGCCAGCAGCTTACGGCCAGCGGGCCAATACGAGCAGTACTTC | CASSLRPAGQYEQYF
- | - | TRBJ1-2 | TRBV19 | TGTGCCAGTAGTACGACAGGTTTCTATGGCTACACCTTC | CASSTTGFYGYTF
TRBD1 | - | TRBJ1-5 | TRBV30 | TGTGCCTGGAGTGTACAGGGGGGACAGCCCCAGCATTTT | CAWSVQGGQPQHF
- | - | TRBJ2-6 | TRBV5-1 | TGCGCCAGCAGCTACGACCCTCCCTCTGGGGCCAACGTCCTGACTTTC | CASSYDPPSGANVLTF
- | - | TRBJ2-1 | TRBV6-5 | TGTGCCAGCAGGTCACTAGTTTCCAGTGAGCAGTTCTTC | CASRSLVSSEQFF
- | - | TRBJ1-4 | TRBV7-9 | TGTGCCAGCAGCTTCGGAGATGCCCTTGAAAAACTGTTTTTT | CASSFGDALEKLFF
TRBD1 | - | TRBJ1-2 | TRBV25-1 | TGTGCCAGCAGCCCCACGGACAGGGTTTATGGCTACACCTTC | CASSPTDRVYGYTF
TRBD1 | - | TRBJ2-7 | TRBV7-9 | TGTGCCAGCAGCTCCCAGGGGGCCTCCTACGAGCAGTACTTC | CASSSQGASYEQYF
TRBD2 | - | TRBJ2-5 | TRBV5-1 | TGCGCCAGCAGCTTGGACAGGGAGACTAGCGGGAGAAAGACCCAGTACTTC | CASSLDRETSGRKTQYF
- | - | TRBJ2-3 | TRBV7-2 | TGTGCCAGCAGCCCCTCCGGGAAAGATACGCAGTATTTT | CASSPSGKDTQYF
TRBD2 | - | TRBJ2-1 | TRBV6-5 | TGTGCCAGCAGTTACGGGACTAGCGACAATGAGCAGTTCTTC | CASSYGTSDNEQFF
- | - | TRBJ2-2 | TRBV5-1 | TGCGCCAGCAGCTTGTCTTTAGGCAACACCGGGGAGCTGTTTTTT | CASSLSLGNTGELFF
TRBD1 | - | TRBJ2-3 | TRBV18 | TGTGCCAGCTCACCTAAGGGGGCTCTGGGAGATACGCAGTATTTT | CASSPKGALGDTQYF
- | - | TRBJ2-3 | TRBV19 | TGTGCCAGTAGTCTGGCGTCCACAGATACGCAGTATTTT | CASSLASTDTQYF
- | - | TRBJ2-1 | TRBV30 | TGTGCCTGGACCCCGGGCCCCGTGAATGAGCAGTTCTTC | CAWTPGPVNEQFF
TRBD2 | - | TRBJ2-3 | TRBV2 | TGTGCCAGCAGTGATGATGGGACTAGCGGGAAGTCAGATACGCAGTATTTT | CASSDDGTSGKSDTQYF
- | - | TRBJ2-4 | TRBV6-5 | TGTGCCAGCAGTCCAACGGGCCGACAGGAGCAGTACTTC | CASSPTGRQEQYF
- | many | TRBJ2-1 | TRBV14 | TGTGCCAGCAGCCTTGGTAGAGAGCAGTTCTTC | CASSLGREQFF
- | - | TRBJ1-2 | TRBV5-1 | TGCGCCAGCAGCCTGGGGATGACGGATTATGGCTACACCTTC | CASSLGMTDYGYTF